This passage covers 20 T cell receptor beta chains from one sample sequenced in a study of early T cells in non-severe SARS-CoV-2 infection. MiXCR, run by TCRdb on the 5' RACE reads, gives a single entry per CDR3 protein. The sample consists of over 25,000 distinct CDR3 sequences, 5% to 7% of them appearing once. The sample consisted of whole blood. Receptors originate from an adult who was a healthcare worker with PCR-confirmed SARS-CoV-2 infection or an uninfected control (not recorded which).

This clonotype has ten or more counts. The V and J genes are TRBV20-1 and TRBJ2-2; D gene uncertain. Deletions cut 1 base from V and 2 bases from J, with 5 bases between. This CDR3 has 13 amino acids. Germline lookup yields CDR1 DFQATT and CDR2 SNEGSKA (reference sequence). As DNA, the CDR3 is TGCAGTGCTAGAGTCCCAAACACCGGGGAGCTGTTTTTT. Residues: CSARVPNTGELFF.

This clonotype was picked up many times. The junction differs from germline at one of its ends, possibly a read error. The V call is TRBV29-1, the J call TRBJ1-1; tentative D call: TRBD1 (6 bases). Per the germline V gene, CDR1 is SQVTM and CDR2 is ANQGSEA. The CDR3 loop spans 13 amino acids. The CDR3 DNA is TGCAGCGTGGAAGGACAGTGGAACACTGAAGCTTTCTTT. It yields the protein CSVEGQWNTEAFF.

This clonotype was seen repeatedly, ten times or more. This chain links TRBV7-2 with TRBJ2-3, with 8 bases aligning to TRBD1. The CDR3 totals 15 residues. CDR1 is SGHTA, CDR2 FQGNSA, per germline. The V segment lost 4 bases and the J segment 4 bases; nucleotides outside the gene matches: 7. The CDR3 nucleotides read TGTGCCAGCAGCTACGGACAGGGTACAGCAGATACGCAGTATTTT. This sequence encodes CASSYGQGTADTQYF.

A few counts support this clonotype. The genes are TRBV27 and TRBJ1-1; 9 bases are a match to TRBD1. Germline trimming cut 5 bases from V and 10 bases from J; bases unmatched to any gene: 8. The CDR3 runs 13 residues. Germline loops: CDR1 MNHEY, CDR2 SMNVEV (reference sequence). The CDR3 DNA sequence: TGTGCCAGCAGTCCAGGACAGGGGTTGCGAGCTTTCTTT. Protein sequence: CASSPGQGLRAFF.

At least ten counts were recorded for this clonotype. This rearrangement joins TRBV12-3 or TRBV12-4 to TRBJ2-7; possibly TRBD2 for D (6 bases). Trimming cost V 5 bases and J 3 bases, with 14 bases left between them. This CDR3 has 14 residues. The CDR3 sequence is CASSAGGGDYEQYF. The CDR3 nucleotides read TGTGCCAGCAGTGCTGGGGGAGGAGACTACGAGCAGTACTTC.

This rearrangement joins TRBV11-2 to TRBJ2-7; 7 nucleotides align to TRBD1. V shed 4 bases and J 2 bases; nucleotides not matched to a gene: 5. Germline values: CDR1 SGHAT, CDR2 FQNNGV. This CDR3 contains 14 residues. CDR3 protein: CASSWDRNTYEQYF. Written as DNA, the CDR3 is TGTGCCAGCAGCTGGGACAGAAATACCTACGAGCAGTACTTC.

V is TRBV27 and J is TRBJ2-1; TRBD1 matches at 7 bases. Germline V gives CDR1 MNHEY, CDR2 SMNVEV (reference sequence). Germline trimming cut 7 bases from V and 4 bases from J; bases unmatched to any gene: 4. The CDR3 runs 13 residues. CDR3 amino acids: CASKRDSYNEQFF. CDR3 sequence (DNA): TGTGCCAGCAAGAGGGACAGTTACAATGAGCAGTTCTTC.

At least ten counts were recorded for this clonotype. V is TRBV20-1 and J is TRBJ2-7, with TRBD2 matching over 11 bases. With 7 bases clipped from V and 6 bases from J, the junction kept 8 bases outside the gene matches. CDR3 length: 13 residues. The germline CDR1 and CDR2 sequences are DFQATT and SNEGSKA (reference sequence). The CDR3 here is CSGGIAGGPEQYF. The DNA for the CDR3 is TGCAGTGGGGGCATAGCGGGAGGGCCCGAGCAGTACTTC.

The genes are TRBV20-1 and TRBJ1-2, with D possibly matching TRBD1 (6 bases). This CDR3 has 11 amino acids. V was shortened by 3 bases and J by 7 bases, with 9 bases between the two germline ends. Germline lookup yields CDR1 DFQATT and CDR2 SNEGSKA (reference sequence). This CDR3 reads CSASVGGGYTF. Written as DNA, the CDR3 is TGCAGTGCTAGTGTAGGGGGTGGCTACACCTTC.

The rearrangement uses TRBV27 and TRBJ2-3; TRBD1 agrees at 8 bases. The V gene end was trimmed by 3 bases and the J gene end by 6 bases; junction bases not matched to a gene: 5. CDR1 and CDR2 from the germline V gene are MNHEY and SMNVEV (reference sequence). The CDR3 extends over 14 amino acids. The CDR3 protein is CASSFQGASDTQYF. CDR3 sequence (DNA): TGTGCCAGCAGTTTTCAGGGGGCAAGCGATACGCAGTATTTT.

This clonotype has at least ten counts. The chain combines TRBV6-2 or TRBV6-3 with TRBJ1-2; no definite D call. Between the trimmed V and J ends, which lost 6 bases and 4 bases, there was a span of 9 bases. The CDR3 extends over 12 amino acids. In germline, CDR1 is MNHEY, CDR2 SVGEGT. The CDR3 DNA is TGTGCCAGCAGATCAGGAAGCTATGGCTACACCTTC. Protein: CASRSGSYGYTF.

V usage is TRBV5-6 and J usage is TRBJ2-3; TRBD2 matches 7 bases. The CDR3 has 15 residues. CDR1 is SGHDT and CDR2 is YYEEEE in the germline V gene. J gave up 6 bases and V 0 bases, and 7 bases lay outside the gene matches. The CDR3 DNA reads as TGTGCCAGCAGCTTGGCTTTTGCGGGAGCGGATACGCAGTATTTT. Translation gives CASSLAFAGADTQYF.

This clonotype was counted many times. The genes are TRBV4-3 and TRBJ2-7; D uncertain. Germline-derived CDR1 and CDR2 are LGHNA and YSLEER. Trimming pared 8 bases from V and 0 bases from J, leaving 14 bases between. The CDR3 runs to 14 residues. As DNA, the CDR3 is TGCGCCAGCGGGGTGGCGCTGAGCTCCTACGAGCAGTACTTC. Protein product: CASGVALSSYEQYF.

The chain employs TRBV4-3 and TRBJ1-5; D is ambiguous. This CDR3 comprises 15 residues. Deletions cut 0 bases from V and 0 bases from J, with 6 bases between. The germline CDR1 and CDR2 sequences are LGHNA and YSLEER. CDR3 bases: TGCGCCAGCAGCCAAGATTCAAATAGCAATCAGCCCCAGCATTTT. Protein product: CASSQDSNSNQPQHF.

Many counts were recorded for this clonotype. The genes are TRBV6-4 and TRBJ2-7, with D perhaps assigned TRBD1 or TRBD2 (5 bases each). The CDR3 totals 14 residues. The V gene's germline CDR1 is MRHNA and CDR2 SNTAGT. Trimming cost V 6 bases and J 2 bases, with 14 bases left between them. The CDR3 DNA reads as TGTGCCAGCAGGAAGGGACCGAGTACCTACGAGCAGTACTTC. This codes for CASRKGPSTYEQYF.

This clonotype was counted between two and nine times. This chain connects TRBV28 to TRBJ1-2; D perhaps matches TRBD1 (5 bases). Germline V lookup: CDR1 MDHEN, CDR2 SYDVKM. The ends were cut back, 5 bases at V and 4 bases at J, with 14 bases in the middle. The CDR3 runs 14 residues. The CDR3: CASSSPGRTYGYTF. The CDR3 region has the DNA TGTGCCAGCAGTAGCCCGGGACGGACCTATGGCTACACCTTC.

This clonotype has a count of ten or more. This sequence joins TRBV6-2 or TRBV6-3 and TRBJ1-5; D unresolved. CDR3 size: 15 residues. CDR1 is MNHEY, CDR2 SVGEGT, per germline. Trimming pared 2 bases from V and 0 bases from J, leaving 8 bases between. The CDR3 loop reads CASSYRRYSNQPQHF. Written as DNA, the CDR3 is TGTGCCAGCAGTTACCGGCGTTATAGCAATCAGCCCCAGCATTTT.

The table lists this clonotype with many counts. The CDR3 sequence is CSASGLGREQFF. The CDR3 region has the DNA TGCAGTGCTAGCGGACTAGGGCGTGAGCAGTTCTTC. V and J are TRBV20-1 and TRBJ2-1; TRBD2 matches 7 bases. Per germline, CDR1 DFQATT and CDR2 SNEGSKA (reference sequence). V trimming: 3 bases; J trimming: 9 bases; junction bases outside the gene matches: 5. The CDR3 covers 12 residues.

CDR3 in amino acids: CASSLDGTDYDRYTF. The CDR3 nucleotides read TGTGCCAGCAGCTTAGATGGGACAGACTATGATCGCTACACCTTC. The genes are TRBV7-8 and TRBJ1-2; 7 positions agree with TRBD1. The trim removed 1 base at V and 9 bases at J, leaving 11 bases unmatched. The CDR3 loop spans 15 amino acids. Germline V gene data show CDR1 as SGHVS and CDR2 as FQNEAQ. The full variable domain, rest sourced from reference TRBV7-8 and TRBJ1-2, is GAGVSQSPRYKVAKRGQDVALRCDPISGHVSLFWYQQALGQGPEFLTYFQNEAQLDKSGLPSDRFFAERPEGSVSTLKIQRTQQEDSAVYLCASSLDGTDYDRYTFGSGTRLTVV.

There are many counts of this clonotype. The CDR3 here is CSAQSGTGGSTEAFF. The DNA of the CDR3 is TGCAGCGCCCAATCGGGGACAGGGGGCTCGACTGAAGCTTTCTTT. V and J are TRBV29-1 and TRBJ1-1; 12 positions agree with TRBD1. Germline V gives CDR1 SQVTM, CDR2 ANQGSEA. The V segment lost 7 bases and the J segment 5 bases; nucleotides outside the gene matches: 11. This CDR3 contains 15 residues.